This TCR beta chain was sequenced during a study of T cells after yellow fever vaccination (dated by TCRdb to 2018 to 2020). Some background on the complete study: The SMART-Seq v4 Ultra Low Input RNA kit was used to prepare libraries from fractions with low cell numbers. Bulk PBMC replicates and cell subsets were isolated from blood drawn at multiple timepoints before and after both primary and secondary immunization. To track T-cell clones before and after primary and booster YFV17D yellow fever vaccination, bulk TCR alpha and beta repertoires were sequenced longitudinally. Two healthy male donors, one aged 18 to 29 and one aged 30 to 40 years, made up the cohort.

Note on this clonotype: It has no known antigen specificity. No base qualities exist here, and no much larger clone lies one base off it.

The paper as a whole reports these results and caveats: Because the study included only two donors, the extent to which the findings can be generalized is limited. Most clones expanded after primary vaccination were re-detected after the booster (about 96% of CD4 and 88% of CD8), suggesting broad memory maintenance. The secondary T-cell response was found to be weaker but faster than the primary response, with a peak reached on day 5 rather than on day 15. A small share of clonotypes was detected in both CD4 and CD8 compartments, with the overlap likely arising from convergent recombination. Computational filtering was required because FACS-sorted repertoires could contain abundant contaminating clonotypes from the bulk population.

TCR cDNA was synthesized by 5'RACE template switching, through which a universal primer site and unique molecular identifiers were introduced. Priming for cDNA synthesis came from both the TCR alpha and TCR beta constant segments. Libraries were amplified in two PCR steps, with sample barcodes and sequencing adapters added in the second step. Libraries were sequenced on Illumina HiSeq 2500 (2x100 bp) or NovaSeq (2x150 bp). The paper's data handling went like this. MIGEC handled demultiplexing of reads and collapsing into UMI consensus sequences, while MiXCR performed V(D)J alignment. Clonotypes responding to the vaccine were identified with edgeR on replicate PBMC samples, with the criteria of FDR below 0.01 and a log2 fold change above 5 up to day 15. Bulk clonotypes were assigned CD4 or CD8 identity according to which sequenced CD4 or CD8 repertoire held them at higher abundance. Using fastp trimming at Q25 and MiXCR clonotype assembly, TCRdb reanalyzed the public sequencing data and kept in-frame beta chains. Every distinct CDR3 protein forms one entry, paired with its most common genes and DNA. The authors' filters were not applied to this entry. The sample table lists 500,000 to 700,000 distinct CDR3 sequences, approximately 21% of them with a count of one. The ten largest make up roughly an eighth of the sample.

Interpreted using the paper, the treatment or condition label stands for: live attenuated yellow fever vaccine strain. Two biological replicates of bulk PBMCs were collected at each blood-draw timepoint. PBMCs were isolated from peripheral blood using a standard Ficoll-Paque protocol. TriZol was used to extract RNA from bulk PBMCs, CD4 and CD8 fractions, and dextramer-positive and dextramer-negative fractions. The CDR3 goes from the cysteine to the phenylalanine over 16 residues. Only CDR3 DNA is held: 48 bases, read in frame from base 1. V loses 1 base, J loses 7 bases, and the germline ends lie 14 bases apart. The germline V gene yields ENHRY for CDR1 and SYGVKD for CDR2.

The chain is assembled from TRBV10-3 and TRBJ1-6; a tentative D match to TRBD1 spans 6 bases. The sequence derives from a young man who received the YFV17D yellow fever vaccine. Sequences were derived from PBMCs, sampled 15 days after the yellow fever booster vaccination. The CDR3 region reads CAISEFPGHSNSPLHF. Read as DNA, the sequence is TGTGCCATCAGTGAGTTCCCGGGACACTCGAATTCACCCCTCCACTTT.